This TCR beta chain was identified in a study of blood T cells in healthy people across ages. Points from the study as a whole: Unknown CMV status may confound age-related changes in expanded clones.

The V end was cut by 5 bases, the J end by 5 bases, with 16 bases between. CDR1 SGDLS and CDR2 YYNGEE come from the germline V gene. The length of the CDR3 is 15 residues. Healthy Caucasians from Russia aged roughly 6 to 100 served as donors. For this clonotype: Its antigen is as yet unknown.

Alongside a J-beta primer mix, a sample-barcoded 5' primer served in a second PCR lasting roughly 6 to 11 cycles. The template-switch adaptor was a 5' adaptor with 12 random nucleotides. It tagged each cDNA molecule. Per-sample output comprised a minimum of 3 million paired-end reads containing CDR3. Each CDR3 protein gets one entry after TCRdb re-called the 5' RACE reads with MiXCR. Of roughly 800,000 distinct CDR3 sequences in the sample, about 53% were seen once. The sample comprised blood. The chain links TRBV9 to TRBJ2-2; D gene unclear. The sequence derives from a man at least 80 years old in good health. The CDR3 DNA reads as TGTGCCAGCAGTGTCCAGGACCGCCCGACCGGGGAGCTGTTTTTT. It yields the protein CASSVQDRPTGELFF. The full variable domain, rest sourced from reference TRBV9 and TRBJ2-2, is DSGVTQTPKHLITATGQRVTLRCSPRSGDLSVYWYQQSLDQGLQFLIQYYNGEERAKGNILERFSAQQFPDLHSELNLSSLELGDSALYFCASSVQDRPTGELFFGEGSRLTVL.